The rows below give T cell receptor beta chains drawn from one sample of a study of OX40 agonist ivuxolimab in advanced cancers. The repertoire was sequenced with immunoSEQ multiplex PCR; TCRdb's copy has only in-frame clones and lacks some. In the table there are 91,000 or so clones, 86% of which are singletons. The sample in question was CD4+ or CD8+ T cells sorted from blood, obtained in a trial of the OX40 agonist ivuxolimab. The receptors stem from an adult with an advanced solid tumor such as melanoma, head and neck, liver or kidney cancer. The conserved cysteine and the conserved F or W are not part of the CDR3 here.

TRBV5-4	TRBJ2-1	ASSSRDYYNEQF
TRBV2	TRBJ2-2	ASSIRDWNTGELF
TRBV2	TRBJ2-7	ASRDWDEQY
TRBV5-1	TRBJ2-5	ASSSGHNQETQY
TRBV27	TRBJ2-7	ASRREKGADEQY
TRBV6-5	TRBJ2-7	ASSYDRGSEQY
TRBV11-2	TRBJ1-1	ASSLVGVKNTEAF
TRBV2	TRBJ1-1	ASHGSLNTEAF
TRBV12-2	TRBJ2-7	ASRLREFWDPY
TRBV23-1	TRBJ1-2	ASSQSFNLGYGYT
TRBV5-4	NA	ASSQPLGGRAHEQY
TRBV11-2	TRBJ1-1	ASSSLGGLNTEAF
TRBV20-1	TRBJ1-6	SASRQGTLH
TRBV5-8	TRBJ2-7	ASSLRGNYEQY
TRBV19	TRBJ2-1	ASSIRTTYNEQF
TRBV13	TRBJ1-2	ASSTYREGIGGYT
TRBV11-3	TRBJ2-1	ASRTGSYNEQF
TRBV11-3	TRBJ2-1	ASSLAMGLSSYNEQF
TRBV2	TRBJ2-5	ASTGEEETQY
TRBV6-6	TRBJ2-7	ASSQSGTSQTQRY